This record covers a single TCR beta chain. The antigen is undetermined. This sample is part of a study of shared clonotypes between healthy human individuals. Study findings and constraints: Sequencing depth was a factor that was expected to affect clonotype sharing among donors.

In the source study's methods: Junction-only immunoSEQ sequences carried no quality scores, so filtering differed. TCRdb keeps only in-frame clones here, not all; method: immunoSEQ multiplex PCR. The V and J calls and clone size are taken from that table; D and trimming were inferred from the DNA. The table shows under 600,000 clones, with roughly 95% occurring only once. CDR3 length equals 14 residues. Germline V lookup: CDR1 SNHLY, CDR2 FYNNEI. The V end was cut by 4 bases, the J end by 4 bases, with 12 bases between. Nashville, Tennessee was home to all donors, who were Caucasian adults. This chain connects TRBV2 to TRBJ2-3; the D gene is possibly TRBD1 (5 bases). The sequence came from a woman in her twenties or thirties in good health. What was sequenced was naive CD4+ T cells sorted from blood. Subset specified: CD45RA+ positively selected. The CDR3 protein is CASSGQGNADTQYF. CDR3 DNA: TGTGCCAGCAGTGGTCAGGGTAACGCAGATACGCAGTATTTT. The entire variable domain, with the rest obtained from reference TRBV2 and TRBJ2-3, is as follows: EPEVTQTPSHQVTQMGQEVILRCVPISNHLYFYWYRQILGQKVEFLVSFYNNEISEKSEIFDDQFSVERPDGSNFTLKIRSTKLEDSAMYFCASSGQGNADTQYFGPGTRLTVL.